Presented here are 9 T cell receptor beta chains from one specimen sequenced in a study of CD8+ T cells in alopecia areata. The treatment is: oral pan-JAK inhibitor, 5-10 mg twice daily. The authors extracted RNA and reverse transcribed it into cDNA as the sequencing template. Profiled with immunoSEQ multiplex PCR; TCRdb holds only in-frame clones, not every one. Of approximately 140,000 clones listed, roughly four fifths are singletons. This specimen consisted of CD8+ T cells sorted from blood, obtained at week 4, from a patient treated with tofacitinib. All receptors come from a human donor with alopecia areata.

The V call is TRBV27, the J call TRBJ1-5; possible D gene TRBD1, 6 bases. This CDR3 is 19 amino acids long. Per germline, CDR1 MNHEY and CDR2 SMNVEV (reference sequence). Trimming cost V 4 bases and J 4 bases, with 26 bases left between them. The DNA for the CDR3 is TGTGCCAGCAGTTCCGACCCTACAGGGTGGGGAGGTGCAAATCAGCCCCAGCATTTT. As protein: CASSSDPTGWGGANQPQHF.

This sequence joins TRBV29-1 and TRBJ2-7; D is uncertain. V lost 5 bases and J 4 bases, leaving 15 bases between the germline ends. CDR1 is SQVTM, CDR2 ANQGSEA, per germline. CDR3 length: 13 amino acids. CDR3 sequence (DNA): TGCAGCGTTTGGGAAGACACTTATTACGAGCAGTACTTC. Its translation is CSVWEDTYYEQYF.

This sequence joins TRBV13 and TRBJ2-7; D is possibly TRBD1 (5 bases). V gave up 5 bases and J gave up 3 bases, with 8 bases separating them. This CDR3 is built from 12 residues. Germline CDR1 PRHDT, CDR2 FYEKMQ (reference sequence). The CDR3 reads CASSQGNYEQYF. The CDR3, as DNA: TGTGCCAGCAGCCAGGGAAACTACGAGCAGTACTTC.

This sequence joins TRBV2 and TRBJ2-7; TRBD1 matches 9 bases. Looked up from germline, CDR1 is SNHLY and CDR2 is FYNNEI. V was clipped by 0 bases and J by 6 bases; unmatched bases: 12. The CDR3 has 17 amino acids. This chain's CDR3 is CASSEATSGTGLSEQYF. The CDR3 bases are TGTGCCAGCAGTGAAGCCACATCCGGGACAGGGTTGAGCGAGCAGTACTTC.

The chain employs TRBV6-4 and TRBJ1-2; 10 nucleotides align to TRBD1. The germline V gene encodes CDR1 MRHNA and CDR2 SNTAGT. The CDR3 covers 16 residues. V dropped 9 bases and J dropped 0; count of bases not matched to a gene: 10. CDR3 amino acids: CARGSGTGVANYGYTF. The CDR3 coding sequence is TGTGCCAGAGGATCCGGGACAGGGGTAGCTAACTATGGCTACACCTTC.

This rearrangement joins TRBV6-6 to TRBJ2-7; D is undetermined. V lost 6 bases and J 9 bases, leaving 18 bases between the germline ends. The germline gives CDR1 MNHNY, CDR2 SVGAGI (reference sequence). The CDR3 has 13 residues. CDR3 sequence reads: CASRSRSYDGQYF. In DNA form, the CDR3 reads TGTGCCAGCAGGTCCAGGAGCTACGATGGGCAGTACTTC.

This chain links TRBV7-8 with TRBJ1-2; D gene ambiguous. Between the trimmed V and J ends, which lost 2 bases and 8 bases, there was a span of 24 bases. The length of the CDR3 is 17 residues. The germline V gene encodes CDR1 SGHVS and CDR2 FQNEAQ. DNA for the CDR3: TGTGCCAGCAGCTTATTCATCGCCCAGTGGGGTGCTGAGGGCTACACCTTC. Amino acids: CASSLFIAQWGAEGYTF.

The J gene is TRBJ2-1, the V gene TRBV11-2; possibly TRBD1 for D (5 bases). This CDR3 contains 16 residues. Trimming shortened V by 0 bases and J by 5 bases, and 14 bases separated the two germline ends. CDR1 SGHAT and CDR2 FQNNGV come from the germline V gene. The CDR3 bases are TGTGCCAGCAGCTTAGATAGTAGTAAAGGGGACAATGAGCAGTTCTTC. It yields the protein CASSLDSSKGDNEQFF.

The CDR3 loop is CASSQGYRGSYEQYF. CDR3 DNA sequence: TGCGCCAGCAGCCAAGGATATCGGGGGTCCTACGAGCAGTACTTC. V usage is TRBV4-1 and J usage is TRBJ2-7, with D possibly TRBD2 on 6 matching bases. Trimming removed 1 base from V and 1 base from J, with 11 bases in between. Germline loops: CDR1 MGHRA, CDR2 YSYEKL. The CDR3 has 15 amino acids.